These 5 T cell receptor beta chains were sequenced from one sample in a study of CD8 T cells in Susac syndrome. With random hexamers, about 0.45 to 1 ug RNA was reverse transcribed. TCRdb re-called the immunoSEQ multiplex PCR reads through MiXCR, storing one row per CDR3 protein. The table includes 150,000 to 190,000 distinct CDR3 sequences, less than 97% detected once. Sequencing was done on a sample of CD8+ T cells from PBMCs. The source of these receptors is a human donor with multiple sclerosis.

V and J are TRBV4-1 and TRBJ1-2; D uncertain. V gave up 1 base and J gave up 0 bases, with 12 bases separating them. Looked up from germline, CDR1 is MGHRA and CDR2 is YSYEKL. The CDR3 length is 16 residues. The DNA for the CDR3 is TGCGCCAGCAGCCAAGTCAAGGCCACCCCTAACTATGGCTACACCTTC. It yields the protein CASSQVKATPNYGYTF.

The genes are TRBV2 and TRBJ2-6; D is perhaps TRBD2 (6 bases). Germline V gene sequence: CDR1 SNHLY, CDR2 FYNNEI. The V end was cut by 5 bases, the J end by 4 bases, with 15 bases between. The CDR3 consists of 16 residues. The CDR3 DNA sequence: TGTGCCAGCAGTCCACCGGGACTTCCCGGGGCCAACGTCCTGACTTTC. This translates into CASSPPGLPGANVLTF.

V usage is TRBV15 and J usage is TRBJ2-7; D remains unclear. V lost 4 bases and J 6 bases, leaving 13 bases between the germline ends. CDR3 size: 13 residues. Germline loops: CDR1 LNHNV, CDR2 YYDKDF (reference sequence). The CDR3 coding sequence is TGTGCCACCAGCACTCGTCTCGACGGCGAGCAGTACGTC. It codes for CATSTRLDGEQYV.

The chain has TRBV15 and TRBJ1-2, with 9 positions matching TRBD1. This CDR3 has 17 amino acids. Germline CDR1 reads LNHNV; CDR2 reads YYDKDF (reference sequence). V shed 1 base and J 6 bases; nucleotides not matched to a gene: 12. CDR3 loop: CATSRVGQGLYLDGYTF. The CDR3 DNA reads TGTGCCACCAGCAGAGTAGGACAGGGGCTTTATTTGGATGGCTACACCTTC.

V is TRBV29-1 and J is TRBJ2-1, with TRBD2 matching over 13 bases. CDR1 SQVTM and CDR2 ANQGSEA come from the germline V gene. Unmatched junction bases numbered 2, after V lost 1 base and J lost 8 bases. The CDR3 totals 14 residues. As DNA, the CDR3 is TGCAGCGTTGAAGGGGGGACTAGCGGGGATGAGCAGTTCTTC. It specifies CSVEGGTSGDEQFF.